This T cell receptor (beta chain) was sequenced in a study of T cell responses to AZD1222 COVID-19 vaccine. Generated by immunoSEQ multiplex PCR, the TCRdb table keeps only in-frame clones and is missing some. This sample has about 100,000 clones, with about 89% found just once. The junction had 9 bases not matched to a gene; V was cut back by 0 bases and J by 2 bases. The germline V gene encodes CDR1 SGHAT and CDR2 FQNNGV. This CDR3 contains 19 residues. Sequencing used peripheral blood, obtained on day 0 of AZD1222 vaccination. The sequence was collected from an adult in good health. The chain has TRBV11-2 and TRBJ1-6, with TRBD1 identical over 8 bases. Written as DNA, the CDR3 is TGTGCCAGCAGCTTAGAAAGCAGGGGGCGTCTCCCCTATAATTCACCCCTCCACTTT. Its translation is CASSLESRGRLPYNSPLHF.